The 23 T cell receptor beta chains in this list originate from one sample, sequenced in a study of T cell repertoires in cytomegalovirus infection. Their specific antigens are unknown. MiXCR, run by TCRdb on the reads, gives a single entry per CDR3 protein. Of around 120,000 distinct CDR3 sequences listed, around 40% are singletons. The sequencing used CD8+ T cells from cultured PBMCs, collected from culture after CMV antigen stimulation. The origin of the receptors is a human donor in good health (CMV status not recorded). Some clones in this sample may be carry-over from other donors' samples.

The V and J genes are TRBV11-1 and TRBJ1-1; D is ambiguous. This CDR3 is 15 amino acids long. Germline loops: CDR1 SGHAT, CDR2 FQDESV (reference sequence). V lost 0 bases to trimming and J lost 2 bases, with 10 bases between them. The CDR3 region has the DNA TGTGCCAGCAGCTTAGCTTCAGGAGCTAACACTGAAGCTTTCTTT. Translating gives CASSLASGANTEAFF.

The table lists this clonotype with many counts. V is TRBV19 and J is TRBJ1-1; maybe TRBD1 (6 bases). CDR1 LNHDA and CDR2 SQIVND come from the germline V gene (reference sequence). V was trimmed by 1 base and J by 1 base, leaving 7 bases between them. The CDR3 contains 14 residues. The CDR3 sequence: CASSIGGQNTEAFF. For the CDR3, the DNA is TGTGCCAGTAGTATAGGGGGACAGAACACTGAAGCTTTCTTT.

This chain links TRBV7-3 with TRBJ1-1; tentatively, D is TRBD1 (6 bases). Germline CDR1 and CDR2: SGHTA and FQGTGA. The CDR3 has 13 residues. V was clipped by 5 bases and J by 1 base, with 8 bases between them. CDR3: CASSAGANTEAFF. The CDR3 bases are TGTGCCAGCAGCGCAGGGGCGAACACTGAAGCTTTCTTT. Full variable domain (outside the CDR3, taken from reference TRBV7-3 and TRBJ1-1): GAGVSQTPSNKVTEKGKYVELRCDPISGHTALYWYRQSLGQGPEFLIYFQGTGAADDSGLPNDRFFAVRPEGSVSTLKIQRTERGDSAVYLCASSAGANTEAFFGQGTRLTVV.

The chain employs TRBV7-7 and TRBJ2-2, with D possibly TRBD1 on 6 matching bases. CDR1 is SSHAT, CDR2 FNYEAQ, per germline (reference sequence). Deletions cut 0 bases from V and 6 bases from J, with 11 bases between. This CDR3 is 15 amino acids long. The DNA for the CDR3 is TGTGCCAGCAGCTTAGCGGCAGGGGTCCCCGGGGAGCTGTTTTTT. It translates to CASSLAAGVPGELFF.

This chain links TRBV4-1 with TRBJ1-3; the D gene is possibly TRBD1 (6 bases). The CDR3 totals 15 residues. Germline V gene sequence: CDR1 MGHRA, CDR2 YSYEKL. Trimming removed 3 bases from V and 2 bases from J, with 11 bases in between. CDR3 in DNA: TGCGCCAGCAGCCAGGAACAGGGACCTGGAAACACCATATATTTT. Amino acids: CASSQEQGPGNTIYF.

This sequence joins TRBV7-9 and TRBJ2-7; D gene ambiguous. This CDR3 spans 13 amino acids. Germline loops: CDR1 SEHNR, CDR2 FQNEAQ (reference sequence). V was cut by 7 bases and J by 2 bases, with 12 bases left in between. The CDR3, as DNA: TGTGCCAGCATCGGCCCAGGTACCTACGAGCAGTACTTC. Translation: CASIGPGTYEQYF.

The chain links TRBV9 to TRBJ2-1; D gene unclear. This CDR3 is 12 amino acids long. Germline V gene data show CDR1 as SGDLS and CDR2 as YYNGEE. V lost 3 bases and J lost 2, with 3 bases in between. The CDR3 DNA reads TGTGCCAGCAGCGGTCCCTACAATGAGCAGTTCTTC. Translation gives CASSGPYNEQFF.

The chain combines TRBV28 with TRBJ2-3, with TRBD2 identical over 7 bases. Trimming took 9 bases from V and 6 from J; bases not matched to a gene: 6. Per germline, CDR1 MDHEN and CDR2 SYDVKM. The CDR3 totals 12 residues. The CDR3 sequence: CASKRGADTQYF. DNA for the CDR3: TGTGCCAGTAAGCGGGGCGCGGATACGCAGTATTTT.

The sample holds a few counts of this clonotype. CDR3 loop: CASSLSSTGLSSYEQYF. DNA of the CDR3: TGTGCCAGCAGTTTATCGAGTACGGGGTTAAGCTCCTACGAGCAGTACTTC. The rearrangement joins TRBV27 to TRBJ2-7, with a possible D match to TRBD2 (5 bases). V gave up 0 bases and J gave up 0 bases, with 15 bases separating them. CDR1 and CDR2 (germline): MNHEY, SMNVEV (reference sequence). CDR3 size: 17 residues.

The table lists this clonotype with a few counts. The chain combines TRBV7-9 with TRBJ2-5; D not resolved. V lost 10 bases and J lost 6, with 12 bases in between. Germline V CDR1 and CDR2: SEHNR, FQNEAQ (reference sequence). This CDR3 is built from 11 residues. The CDR3 nucleotides are TGTGCCACCGATTGGGTACAGACCCAGTACTTC. It translates to CATDWVQTQYF.

This clonotype was seen more than once but under ten times. In nucleotides, the CDR3 is TGTGCCAGCAGTGTAGCGGGGGGTTATAGCTCCTACAATGAGCAGTTCTTC. This translates into CASSVAGGYSSYNEQFF. The J gene is TRBJ2-1, the V gene TRBV28, with 10 positions matching TRBD2. V gave up 5 bases and J gave up 0 bases; unmatched junction bases: 7. Germline V CDR1 and CDR2: MDHEN, SYDVKM. This CDR3 has 17 residues.

The DNA for the CDR3 is TGCGCCAGCAGCGTACAACCGGGACTAGGCGACATTCAGTACTTC. Amino acids: CASSVQPGLGDIQYF. This sequence joins TRBV4-1 and TRBJ2-4, with 8 bases identical to TRBD2. This CDR3 is 15 amino acids long. Trimming removed 5 bases from V and 8 bases from J; junction bases left unmatched: 11. Germline V gene data show CDR1 as MGHRA and CDR2 as YSYEKL.

This clonotype was recorded a few times. The chain combines TRBV9 with TRBJ2-1; D is possibly TRBD2 (5 bases). Germline V gene data show CDR1 as SGDLS and CDR2 as YYNGEE. The CDR3 is made up of 16 amino acids. V gave up 0 bases and J gave up 0 bases, with 10 bases separating them. CDR3 DNA: TGTGCCAGCAGCGTAGCGGGGATTTTCTCCTACAATGAGCAGTTCTTC. Encoded protein: CASSVAGIFSYNEQFF.

The CDR3 sequence is CAIADGFEAFF. The CDR3 DNA reads as TGTGCCATCGCGGACGGATTTGAAGCTTTCTTT. This rearrangement joins TRBV2 to TRBJ1-1; D gene ambiguous. Germline V gene lookup returns CDR1 SNHLY and CDR2 FYNNEI. This CDR3 spans 11 amino acids. The V end lost 10 bases, the J end lost 7 bases, and 13 bases lay between the germline ends.

This chain uses TRBV7-8 with TRBJ2-1, with unresolved D. With 0 bases removed from V and 6 bases from J, the gap between germline ends came to 6 bases. CDR3 length equals 13 residues. Germline CDR1 and CDR2: SGHVS and FQNEAQ. CDR3 region: CASSLAGRNEQFF. The CDR3 DNA follows: TGTGCCAGCAGCTTAGCCGGGCGCAATGAGCAGTTCTTC.

This clonotype showed up many times. This chain joins TRBV7-2 and TRBJ2-7, with 8 bases that match TRBD1. Germline V gene sequence: CDR1 SGHTA, CDR2 FQGNSA. Trimming cost V 4 bases and J 6 bases; bases outside gene matches: 8. The CDR3 sequence is 14 residues long. The CDR3 coding sequence is TGTGCCAGCAGCTCGGGACAGGCGAGGGTCGAGCAGTACTTC. This sequence encodes CASSSGQARVEQYF.

There are a few counts of this clonotype. The rearrangement joins TRBV27 to TRBJ2-3; possibly TRBD2 for D (6 bases). Per the germline V gene, CDR1 is MNHEY and CDR2 is SMNVEV (reference sequence). V dropped 5 bases and J dropped 2 bases, with 11 bases sitting between them. CDR3 length equals 14 residues. For the CDR3, the DNA is TGTGCCAGCAGTCCCCCGGGGGTCACAGATACGCAGTATTTT. Translation gives CASSPPGVTDTQYF.

In this sample, this clonotype turned up many times. The chain employs TRBV7-2 and TRBJ2-3; TRBD2 agrees at 10 bases. The CDR3 covers 15 residues. Germline V gene data show CDR1 as SGHTA and CDR2 as FQGNSA. V shed 5 bases and J 6 bases; nucleotides not matched to a gene: 8. The CDR3 DNA reads TGTGCCAGCAGCCTCAGCGGGGGGGCAGGGGATACGCAGTATTTT. Translating gives CASSLSGGAGDTQYF.

The chain carries TRBV19 and TRBJ1-1; tentative D call: TRBD1 (5 bases). Germline values: CDR1 LNHDA, CDR2 SQIVND (reference sequence). V was pared by 6 bases and J by 4 bases, with 9 bases between. The CDR3 spans 12 residues. CDR3 amino acids: CASRYGGTEAFF. In DNA, the CDR3 is TGTGCCAGTAGATATGGGGGCACTGAAGCTTTCTTT. Variable domain in full (rest from reference TRBV19 and TRBJ1-1): DGGITQSPKYLFRKEGQNVTLSCEQNLNHDAMYWYRQDPGQGLRLIYYSQIVNDFQKGDIAEGYSVSREKKESFPLTVTSAQKNPTAFYLCASRYGGTEAFFGQGTRLTVV.

This clonotype has just a few counts. The rearrangement links TRBV9 to TRBJ1-1; D may be TRBD1 (5 bases). The CDR3 totals 13 residues. Germline CDR1 reads SGDLS; CDR2 reads YYNGEE. V lost 4 bases and J lost 10, with 17 bases in between. The DNA for the CDR3 is TGTGCCAGCAGCCCCGGGACTCTACCCGGAGCTTTCTTT. Residues: CASSPGTLPGAFF.

The chain carries TRBV7-8 and TRBJ2-7; unclear D gene. Trimming cost V 5 bases and J 1 base, with 9 bases left between them. CDR1 and CDR2 (germline): SGHVS, FQNEAQ. This CDR3 has 13 amino acids. The CDR3 DNA reads TGTGCCAGCAGCCGCGAAAATTCCTACGAGCAGTACTTC. It codes for CASSRENSYEQYF. The whole variable domain, remainder taken from reference TRBV7-8 and TRBJ2-7, is GAGVSQSPRYKVAKRGQDVALRCDPISGHVSLFWYQQALGQGPEFLTYFQNEAQLDKSGLPSDRFFAERPEGSVSTLKIQRTQQEDSAVYLCASSRENSYEQYFGPGTRLTVT.

This chain connects TRBV7-2 to TRBJ2-1; 7 nucleotides agree with TRBD2. V was pared by 5 bases and J by 5 bases, with 9 bases of the junction left unmatched. Germline V gene lookup returns CDR1 SGHTA and CDR2 FQGNSA. The CDR3 spans 15 residues. CDR3 sequence reads: CASSGLGGGNNEQFF. The CDR3 DNA sequence: TGTGCCAGCAGCGGGCTAGGCGGGGGAAACAATGAGCAGTTCTTC.

V gene TRBV7-6 combines with J gene TRBJ2-7; D gene unclear. In germline, CDR1 is SGHVS, CDR2 FNYEAQ. V was cut by 1 base and J by 0 bases, with 10 bases left in between. The CDR3 loop spans 15 amino acids. Written as DNA, the CDR3 is TGTGCCAGCAGCTTAGGTAGCTCATCCTCCTACGAGCAGTACTTC. Translating gives CASSLGSSSSYEQYF.